These 12 T cell receptor beta chains were sequenced from one sample in a study of T cell repertoires in cytomegalovirus infection. TCRdb re-derived calls from the reads in MiXCR, one entry per CDR3 protein. The sample holds 250,000 to 350,000 distinct CDR3 sequences, around 25% seen once. Sequenced material: PBMCs. Receptors were obtained from a human donor in good health (CMV status not recorded). Some clones in this sample may be carry-over from other donors' samples.

The rearrangement uses TRBV10-3 and TRBJ2-5; D call uncertain. This CDR3 has 14 amino acids. V was clipped by 0 bases and J by 3 bases, with 8 bases between them. Germline V gene data show CDR1 as ENHRY and CDR2 as SYGVKD. DNA for the CDR3: TGTGCCATCAGTGAGTCGGGCGGAGAAGAGACCCAGTACTTC. Its protein product is CAISESGGEETQYF.

The genes are TRBV6-2 or TRBV6-3 and TRBJ1-1; D not certain. CDR3 length: 14 amino acids. Germline V gives CDR1 MNHEY, CDR2 SVGEGT. V lost 2 bases and J lost 4, with 11 bases in between. CDR3 region: CASSYGPGTTEAFF. In DNA form, the CDR3 reads TGTGCCAGCAGTTACGGTCCCGGTACCACTGAAGCTTTCTTT.

This clonotype was counted only a few times. The V gene is TRBV6-1, the J gene TRBJ2-2; D gene unclear. Looked up from germline, CDR1 is MNHNS and CDR2 is SASEGT. This CDR3 is 12 amino acids long. V gave up 5 bases and J gave up 6 bases, with 7 bases separating them. The CDR3 DNA sequence: TGTGCCAGCAGTATTGACCCCGGGGAGCTGTTTTTT. This codes for CASSIDPGELFF.

The gene calls are TRBV28 and TRBJ1-2; the D gene is possibly TRBD1 (6 bases). Germline assignment: CDR1 MDHEN and CDR2 SYDVKM. The germline V and J ends were trimmed by 2 bases and 8 bases, with 27 bases remaining between them. The CDR3 length is 18 residues. As DNA, the CDR3 is TGTGCCAGCAGTTTAAGCCCGACCGGACTCGAGGGGGGGGAAGGCTACACCTTC. Protein sequence: CASSLSPTGLEGGEGYTF.

A remark on this clonotype: Relative to the germline gene, one junction end is altered; a read error may explain this. This rearrangement joins TRBV4-1 to TRBJ2-5; 7 nucleotides match TRBD2. CDR3 length: 15 residues. CDR1 and CDR2 from the germline V gene are MGHRA and YSYEKL. CDR3 coding DNA: TGTGCCAGCAGCCTCCGGCTGGGGGGGGAAGAGACCCAGTACTTC. It codes for CASSLRLGGEETQYF.

Sample share makes this clonotype medium-sized. The chain recombines TRBV5-4 with TRBJ2-6, with D perhaps TRBD1 (5 bases). CDR3 length: 17 residues. Germline assignment: CDR1 SGHNT and CDR2 YYREEE (reference sequence). V was clipped by 6 bases and J by 0 bases, with 16 bases between them. CDR3 residues: CASTLGRGSSGANVLTF. DNA of the CDR3: TGTGCCAGCACCTTAGGTAGGGGCAGCTCTGGGGCCAACGTCCTGACTTTC.

The chain recombines TRBV7-6 with TRBJ2-7, with TRBD2 identical over 11 bases. CDR1 and CDR2 from the germline V gene are SGHVS and FNYEAQ. The CDR3 contains 15 residues. V was pared by 4 bases and J by 6 bases, with 8 bases of the junction left unmatched. In DNA, the CDR3 is TGTGCCAGCAGCTCGCGGGGGCTAGCGGGAGGCGAGCAGTACTTC. Translating gives CASSSRGLAGGEQYF.

The chain links TRBV6-6 to TRBJ2-7; no clear D. CDR3 size: 12 residues. CDR1 MNHNY and CDR2 SVGAGI come from the germline V gene (reference sequence). V shed 0 bases and J shed 3 bases, with 3 bases lying between them. CDR3 in amino acids: CASSYSIYEQYF. The CDR3 DNA reads as TGTGCCAGCAGTTACTCTATCTACGAGCAGTACTTC.

The chain employs TRBV12-3 or TRBV12-4 and TRBJ1-1, with no clear D. V lost 5 bases to trimming and J lost 1 base, with 14 bases between them. The CDR3 length is 15 residues. The DNA for the CDR3 is TGTGCCAGCAGTGGCCTACAGAGAAAGAACACTGAAGCTTTCTTT. This gives the protein CASSGLQRKNTEAFF.

This chain connects TRBV5-5 to TRBJ2-7; TRBD1 might be the D (5 bases). The CDR3 extends over 14 amino acids. V was trimmed by 4 bases and J by 3 bases, leaving 14 bases between them. Germline loops: CDR1 SGHKS, CDR2 YYEKEE (reference sequence). CDR3: CASSEIGQNYEQYF. CDR3 in DNA: TGTGCCAGCAGCGAGATTGGACAAAACTACGAGCAGTACTTC. Full variable domain (outside the CDR3, taken from reference TRBV5-5 and TRBJ2-7): DAGVTQSPTHLIKTRGQQVTLRCSPISGHKSVSWYQQVLGQGPQFIFQYYEKEERGRGNFPDRFSARQFPNYSSELNVNALLLGDSALYLCASSEIGQNYEQYFGPGTRLTVT.

The chain joins TRBV11-2 to TRBJ2-3; 8 bases map to TRBD2. Germline CDR1 is SGHAT and CDR2 is FQNNGV. The V segment lost 1 base and the J segment 3 bases; nucleotides outside the gene matches: 6. The CDR3 contains 16 residues. CDR3 sequence: CASSLVSGESTDTQYF. Written as DNA, the CDR3 is TGTGCCAGCAGCTTAGTTAGCGGGGAATCAACAGATACGCAGTATTTT. The whole variable domain, filled in from reference TRBV11-2 and TRBJ2-3, reads EAGVAQSPRYKIIEKRQSVAFWCNPISGHATLYWYQQILGQGPKLLIQFQNNGVVDDSQLPKDRFSAERLKGVDSTLKIQPAKLEDSAVYLCASSLVSGESTDTQYFGPGTRLTVL.

There are many counts of this clonotype. The genes are TRBV7-2 and TRBJ2-1; 8 bases map to TRBD2. The CDR3 is 15 residues long. Per germline, CDR1 SGHTA and CDR2 FQGNSA. V gave up 5 bases and J gave up 9 bases; unmatched junction bases: 12. CDR3 region: CASSQRAGVFTEQFF. For the CDR3, the DNA is TGTGCCAGCAGCCAGAGAGCGGGAGTGTTCACTGAGCAGTTCTTC.